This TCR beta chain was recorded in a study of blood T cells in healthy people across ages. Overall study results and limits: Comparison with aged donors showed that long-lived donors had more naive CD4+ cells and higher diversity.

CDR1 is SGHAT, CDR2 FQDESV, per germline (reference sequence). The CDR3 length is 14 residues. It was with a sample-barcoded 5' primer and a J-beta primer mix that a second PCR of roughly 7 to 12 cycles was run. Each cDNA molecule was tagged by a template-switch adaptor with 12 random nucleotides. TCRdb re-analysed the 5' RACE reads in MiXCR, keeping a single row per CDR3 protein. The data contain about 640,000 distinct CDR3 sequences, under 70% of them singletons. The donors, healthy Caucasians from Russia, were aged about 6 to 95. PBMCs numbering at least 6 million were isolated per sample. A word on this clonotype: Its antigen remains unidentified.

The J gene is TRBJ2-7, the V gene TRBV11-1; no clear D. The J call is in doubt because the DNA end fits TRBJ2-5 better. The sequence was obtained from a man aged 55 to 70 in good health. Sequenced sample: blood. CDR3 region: CASSLVLQAETQYF. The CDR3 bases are TGTGCCAGCAGCTTAGTACTCCAGGCGGAGACCCAGTACTTC.